This record covers a single T cell receptor beta chain. The antigen it recognizes is unknown. Base qualities are not at hand, and no much larger clone is one base apart. This specimen comes from a study of T-cell memory formation after mild COVID-19 (dated by TCRdb to 2020 to 2023). About the study as a whole: TCR sequence clusters from the two donors were found to be largely donor specific. In a couple of donors, T-cell clones that expanded and contracted after mild COVID-19 were tracked by sequencing TCRalpha and TCRbeta repertoires over time. Two young, previously healthy adult volunteers made up the cohort, one male and one female.

Deletion took 2 bases off V and 1 base off J, with a span of 15 bases between the germline ends. The germline V gene gives CDR1 as SGDLS and CDR2 as YYNGEE. Spanning cysteine to phenylalanine, the CDR3 consists of 16 amino acids. Only CDR3 DNA is held: 48 bases, read in frame from base 1. Reads for this sample came from an Illumina NovaSeq 6000. TCRalpha and TCRbeta cDNA libraries were constructed by 5'RACE with constant-segment primers, with sample barcodes and unique molecular identifiers being introduced. RNA was extracted from every sample with Trizol reagent. Library amplification was performed in two PCR steps, and a second sample barcode and Illumina TruSeq adapters were introduced in the second step. Sequencing of the libraries was done on an Illumina NovaSeq, producing 2 x 150 bp paired-end reads. As for the original processing: Demultiplexing of reads and collapsing into UMI-guided consensus sequences were performed with migec v1.2.7. Using mixcr v2.1.11, UMI consensuses were aligned to TRA and TRB V and J templates and then assembled into clonotypes. A clonotype was counted as expanded or contracted only when both edgeR and NoisET called the clonotype significant, with the noise models trained on biological replicates. For edgeR calls, the thresholds were a false discovery rate-adjusted p below 0.01 and a log2 fold-change of 1. As an exploratory analysis of dynamics, max-normalized trajectories of the 1000 most abundant clonotypes were examined by PCA with hierarchical clustering. Separately sequenced CD4+ and CD8+ repertoires were used to assign the CD4 or CD8 phenotype of responding clones. TCRdb handled the public reads itself, with Q25 trimming in fastp and clone calling in MiXCR, and kept productive beta chains. All rows with the same CDR3 protein become a single entry with the most common DNA and genes. TCRdb, not the authors, supplied the V and J calls. The sample table lists 200,000 or so distinct CDR3 sequences, about 17% of them with a count of one. The ten top clones hold 2.4% of the sample.

PBMCs were isolated by Ficoll-Paque density gradient centrifugation. Paper-wide results and their limitations: Clones that contracted from day 15 to 85 showed balanced CD4/CD8 phenotypes, whereas a second wave of clones that expanded from day 15 to 37 leaned towards CD4+. The detection of some responding clones in pre-infection memory suggests that pre-existing cross-reactive memory T cells joined the SARS-CoV-2 response. The second-wave clones that peaked on day 37 were not confirmed to be SARS-CoV-2 specific. Contracting CD4+ clones turned up mainly in the CM and EM memory subsets, whereas EMRA was where CD8+ clones were enriched. The study included only two mild cases, and larger cohorts that include severe cases with pre-infection samples were judged to be necessary.

This receptor was identified in an adult woman who had mild COVID-19 (a few samples of this study predate the infection). The sample titles of this study are shuffled in the database, so cell type and time point are left out; the donor was told from shared clones. The chain joins TRBV9 to TRBJ1-1; a tentative D call is TRBD1 (6 bases match). Sequencing was performed on PBMCs or a T cell subset sorted from them (not recorded which). At the DNA level, the sequence is TGTGCCAGCAGCGTGGGACCCGGGACAACGAACACTGAAGCTTTCTTT. The encoded protein is CASSVGPGTTNTEAFF. Reference TRBV9 and TRBJ1-1 genes cover what lies past the CDR3, so the full variable domain is DSGVTQTPKHLITATGQRVTLRCSPRSGDLSVYWYQQSLDQGLQFLIQYYNGEERAKGNILERFSAQQFPDLHSELNLSSLELGDSALYFCASSVGPGTTNTEAFFGQGTRLTVV.